Each of the 14 T cell receptor beta chains below was sequenced from the same sample in a study of CD8 T cells in ankylosing spondylitis (dated by TCRdb to about 2017). Library method: 5' RACE. The instrument given in TCRdb is Illumina HiSeq 2500. TCRdb reran the public reads through fastp at Q25 and MiXCR, keeping productive beta chains. Every CDR3 protein is listed once, alongside the most common genes and DNA of its rows. Here the sample has around 53,000 distinct CDR3 sequences; approximately 7% occur a single time. About 8.5% of the sample goes to the ten largest clones. Source material: blood, either unsorted or a sorted T cell fraction (not recorded which). Source of these receptors: a female donor with ankylosing spondylitis or in good health (not recorded which).

The sample holds many counts of this clonotype. Here the CDR3 reads CASSLESRGTRPMAQYF. In DNA form, the CDR3 reads TGCGCCAGCAGCTTGGAGAGCCGCGGGACCCGGCCCATGGCCCAGTACTTC. The V call is TRBV5-1, the J call TRBJ2-5, with D tentatively TRBD2 (6 bases). The germline V and J ends were trimmed by 0 bases and 9 bases, with 24 bases remaining between them. The CDR3 sequence is 17 residues long. CDR1 and CDR2 from the germline V gene are SGHRS and YFSETQ.

This clonotype was seen ten or more times. The V gene is TRBV19, the J gene TRBJ1-5; TRBD1 is a possible D gene (5 bases). V lost 3 bases and J 3 bases, leaving 15 bases between the germline ends. Germline CDR1 reads LNHDA; CDR2 reads SQIVND (reference sequence). The CDR3 sequence is 16 residues long. CDR3 nucleotides: TGTGCCAGTAGTATCTTTGGGGCGTCTGACAATCAGCCCCAGCATTTT. Its protein product is CASSIFGASDNQPQHF.

This clonotype showed up many times. The chain couples TRBV14 to TRBJ2-7; D is unresolved. This CDR3 contains 13 residues. Germline V lookup: CDR1 SGHDN, CDR2 FVKESK. V dropped 4 bases and J dropped 3 bases, with 10 bases sitting between them. CDR3 residues: CASSLGRHYEQYF. The CDR3, as DNA: TGTGCCAGCAGCCTAGGCAGGCACTACGAGCAGTACTTC.

Notes on this clonotype: One junction end does not reproduce the germline sequence, and a read error may be involved. The chain couples TRBV12-3 or TRBV12-4 to TRBJ1-1; TRBD1 might be the D (6 bases). CDR3 length equals 12 residues. CDR3 amino acids: CASRVTGIEGDF. The CDR3 DNA follows: TGTGCCAGCAGAGTTACAGGGATTGAAGGCGACTTT.

This clonotype was found many times. This rearrangement joins TRBV5-1 to TRBJ1-2; D not resolved. CDR1 and CDR2 from the germline V gene are SGHRS and YFSETQ. V shed 0 bases and J shed 2 bases, with 8 bases lying between them. The CDR3 covers 14 residues. CDR3 in amino acids: CASSLEGRNYGYTF. The CDR3 coding sequence is TGCGCCAGCAGCTTGGAAGGCAGGAACTATGGCTACACCTTC.

This clonotype was seen repeatedly, ten times or more. The J gene is TRBJ2-2, the V gene TRBV12-3 or TRBV12-4; 8 positions match TRBD1. This CDR3 contains 14 residues. The trim removed 5 bases at V and 7 bases at J, leaving 6 bases unmatched. The CDR3 coding sequence is TGTGCCAGCAGTCAGCAGGGGGCTGTCGGGGAGCTGTTTTTT. Translated, it gives CASSQQGAVGELFF.

This clonotype was picked up many times. The rearrangement joins TRBV3-1 to TRBJ2-7; D gene ambiguous. V lost 3 bases to trimming and J lost 4 bases, with 13 bases between them. Germline V CDR1 and CDR2: LGHDT, YNNKEL (reference sequence). The CDR3 is 14 amino acids. CDR3 in DNA: TGTGCCAGCAGCCAGAACTCCCAGAGGTACGAGCAGTACTTC. Its translation: CASSQNSQRYEQYF.

This clonotype showed up many times. This rearrangement joins TRBV27 to TRBJ2-7, with TRBD2 matching over 9 bases. V was clipped by 6 bases and J by 4 bases; unmatched bases: 4. CDR1 is MNHEY, CDR2 SMNVEV, per germline (reference sequence). The CDR3 runs 13 residues. The CDR3 DNA sequence: TGTGCCAGCAGGGGACTAGCCCATTACGAGCAGTACGTC. The encoded protein is CASRGLAHYEQYV.

This clonotype was found many times. V is TRBV5-1 and J is TRBJ1-6, with D perhaps TRBD1 (5 bases). Per the germline V gene, CDR1 is SGHRS and CDR2 is YFSETQ. The V and J ends lost 4 bases and 5 bases respectively, with 13 bases between them. CDR3 length equals 15 residues. The CDR3 spells CASSGGGGDNSPLHF. CDR3 coding DNA: TGCGCCAGCAGCGGAGGTGGGGGAGATAATTCACCCCTCCACTTT. Variable domain in full (rest from reference TRBV5-1 and TRBJ1-6): KAGVTQTPRYLIKTRGQQVTLSCSPISGHRSVSWYQQTPGQGLQFLFEYFSETQRNKGNFPGRFSGRQFSNSRSEMNVSTLELGDSALYLCASSGGGGDNSPLHFGNGTRLTVT.

CDR3 nucleotides: TGTGCCAGCAGAGGGACAGGGGCCTACAATGAGCAGTTCTTC. As protein: CASRGTGAYNEQFF. V usage is TRBV7-9 and J usage is TRBJ2-1; 10 bases map to TRBD1. V trimming: 6 bases; J trimming: 2 bases; junction bases outside the gene matches: 1. From germline, CDR1 is SEHNR and CDR2 FQNEAQ (reference sequence). This CDR3 region has 14 residues.

This clonotype was picked up many times. The chain uses TRBV20-1 and TRBJ1-2; D possibly corresponds to TRBD1 (6 bases). The CDR3 sequence is 15 residues long. V was trimmed by 4 bases and J by 2 bases, leaving 17 bases between them. In germline, CDR1 is DFQATT, CDR2 SNEGSKA (reference sequence). The CDR3: CSAKKQGSHNYGYTF. CDR3 DNA sequence: TGCAGTGCTAAGAAACAGGGTTCCCACAACTATGGCTACACCTTC.

This clonotype appeared many times. This sequence joins TRBV20-1 and TRBJ1-1; unclear D gene. CDR1 DFQATT and CDR2 SNEGSKA come from the germline V gene (reference sequence). The CDR3 has 14 residues. The V end lost 1 base, the J end lost 2 bases, and 11 bases lay between the germline ends. CDR3: CSARGRAANTEAFF. CDR3 bases: TGCAGTGCTAGAGGTCGGGCCGCAAACACTGAAGCTTTCTTT.

This clonotype was observed at least ten times. V usage is TRBV20-1 and J usage is TRBJ1-1, with D unresolved. Germline V lookup: CDR1 DFQATT, CDR2 SNEGSKA (reference sequence). CDR3 length: 14 residues. With 3 bases removed from V and 3 bases from J, the gap between germline ends came to 14 bases. For the CDR3, the DNA is TGCAGTGCTAGGGCCGGGCCAGGAGACACTGAAGCTTTCTTT. As protein: CSARAGPGDTEAFF.

This clonotype has at least ten counts. The junction does not match germline at one end; this may be a read error. V and J are TRBV28 and TRBJ2-3; TRBD1 matches at 9 bases. This CDR3 is 13 amino acids long. In germline, CDR1 is MDHEN, CDR2 SYDVKM. The CDR3 is CAGRTGGTDTQYF. CDR3 DNA: TGTGCCGGCAGGACAGGGGGCACAGATACGCAGTATTTT.